Listed below are T cell receptor beta chains from one sample, sequenced in a study of early T cells in non-severe SARS-CoV-2 infection. Each CDR3 protein gets one entry after TCRdb re-called the 5' RACE reads with MiXCR. The sample records around 60,000 distinct CDR3 sequences, 15% to 20% being singletons. Specimen: whole blood, collected at baseline. The receptors stem from an adult who was a healthcare worker with PCR-confirmed SARS-CoV-2 infection or an uninfected control (not recorded which). Both conserved end residues are part of each CDR3. Each record gives: V gene, D gene, clone size, J gene, CDR3 DNA, CDR3 protein. The D gene is left open where the match is weak. Clone size is stated in some rows and not others, as once, few, many or a class when expanded.

>TRBV29-1|TRBD1|few|TRBJ2-1
TGCAGCGTTGAAGATGGACAGGTCTACAATGAGCAGTTCTTC
CSVEDGQVYNEQFF
>TRBV5-5|NA|few|TRBJ2-7
TGTGCCAGCAGCTTGGGCCGGGTGTCCTACGAGCAGTACTTC
CASSLGRVSYEQYF
>TRBV10-2|NA|NA|TRBJ2-1
TGCGCCAGCAGCGCACGACAAAGCTCCTACAATGAGCAGTTCTTC
CASSARQSSYNEQFF
>TRBV20-1|NA|NA|TRBJ1-1
TGCAGTGCCCATAGGATAGGGGAAGACACTGAAGCTTTCTTT
CSAHRIGEDTEAFF
>TRBV6-2/TRBV6-3|NA|few|TRBJ1-2
TGTGCCAGCAGTTACAGGACAGATAGGCCGTCTAACTATGGCTACACCTTC
CASSYRTDRPSNYGYTF
>TRBV12-3/TRBV12-4|NA|many|TRBJ1-6
TGTGCCAGCAGAGCTGGACAGACCAGGGGCCCGAATTCACCCCTCCACTTT
CASRAGQTRGPNSPLHF
>TRBV7-2|TRBD1|NA|TRBJ2-7
TGTGCCAGCAGCCCACGGGACAGATACGAGCAGTACTTC
CASSPRDRYEQYF
>TRBV2|TRBD2|few|TRBJ2-1
TGTGCCAGCAGCCGAAGGGTCGGGTGGCGGGGGGTAAACAATGAGCAGTTCTTC
CASSRRVGWRGVNNEQFF
>TRBV18|NA|many|TRBJ1-5
TGTGCCAGCTCACCGGGACTCCAAAATCAGCCCCAGCATTTT
CASSPGLQNQPQHF
>TRBV6-5|NA|few|TRBJ2-1
TGTGCCAGCAGTCCCGCCGGGGGGCGGACTCATGAGCAGTTCTTC
CASSPAGGRTHEQFF
>TRBV5-1|NA|few|TRBJ1-1
TGCGCCAGCAGGAACCTGGGGCTCGGACTGATGAACACTGAAGCTTTCTTT
CASRNLGLGLMNTEAFF
>TRBV7-9|TRBD2|many|TRBJ2-7
TGTGCCAGCAGCTTAGGCGGGGGTCTTGGGGAGCAGTACTTC
CASSLGGGLGEQYF
>TRBV4-2|TRBD1|NA|TRBJ2-6
TGTGCCAGCAGTCTCGACGGTTCGACAGGGGATTTTGGGGCCAACGTCCTGACTTTC
CASSLDGSTGDFGANVLTF
>TRBV7-9|NA|NA|TRBJ1-6
TGTGCCAGCAGCTTAGGGAACAGGGCTAATTCACCCCTCCACTTT
CASSLGNRANSPLHF
>TRBV5-6|TRBD1|few|TRBJ2-2
TGTGCCAGCAGCAACGCCGGGACAGGGAACACCGGGGAGCTGTTTTTT
CASSNAGTGNTGELFF
>TRBV2|NA|NA|TRBJ2-7
TGTGCCAGCATCGGGACTGGGGCCTACGAGCAGTACTTC
CASIGTGAYEQYF
>TRBV19|TRBD1|many|TRBJ2-3
TGTGCCAGTAGTATAGCACTGACAGGGATCACAGATACGCAGTATTTT
CASSIALTGITDTQYF
>TRBV10-2|TRBD2|NA|TRBJ2-2
TGCGCCAGCAACCACCTTAGCGGGAGGTCGAACACCGGGGAGCTGTTTTTT
CASNHLSGRSNTGELFF
>TRBV18|TRBD1|many|TRBJ2-7
TGTGCCAGCTCACCACCGCAGAGACAGGGGTACGAGCAGTACTTC
CASSPPQRQGYEQYF
>TRBV20-1|NA|few|TRBJ1-2
TGCAGTGCTACTTCCACGGCAGGGGTTTATGGCTACACCTTC
CSATSTAGVYGYTF
>TRBV7-9|TRBD2|few|TRBJ2-3
TGTGCCAGCAGCCTCACTAGCGGGGGGGCAGATACGCAGTATTTT
CASSLTSGGADTQYF
>TRBV5-1|NA|NA|TRBJ2-5
TGCGCCAGCAGCTATCGACAGTTCCAAGAGACCCAGTACTTC
CASSYRQFQETQYF
>TRBV6-5|NA|NA|TRBJ2-7
TGTGCCAGCAGTTACGACAGGGGAGGGGAGCAGTACTTC
CASSYDRGGEQYF
>TRBV9|TRBD1|many|TRBJ1-2
TGTGCCAGCAGCGTAGGCCTGACAGGGATCTACACCTTC
CASSVGLTGIYTF
>TRBV7-9|TRBD1|NA|TRBJ1-2
TGTGCCAGCAGCCGACAGGGCCTTGGCTACACCTTC
CASSRQGLGYTF
>TRBV7-8|NA|few|TRBJ2-1
TGTGCCAGCATGGGCGGGGTCAGTTACAATGAGCAGTTCTTC
CASMGGVSYNEQFF
>TRBV5-6|TRBD2|few|TRBJ2-3
TGTGCCAGCAGCTCCCCCGGCGTAGGCGGGAGATTTAATACGCAGTATTTT
CASSSPGVGGRFNTQYF
>TRBV5-6|NA|few|TRBJ1-1
TGTGCCAGCAGCCAGATTGTACCCAGATTTGAAGCTTTCTTT
CASSQIVPRFEAFF
>TRBV2|NA|many|TRBJ2-3
TGTGCCAGCAGTGAAGCGTGGGCAGGGATTGATACGCAGTATTTT
CASSEAWAGIDTQYF
>TRBV3-1|TRBD1|NA|TRBJ2-7
TGTGCCAGCAGCCAATGGTCGGGACAGCCTTACGAGCAGTACTTC
CASSQWSGQPYEQYF
>TRBV18|NA|many|TRBJ2-2
TGTGCCAGCTCACCAACGGACGGCGGGGAGCTGTTTTTT
CASSPTDGGELFF
>TRBV4-1|NA|many|TRBJ2-1
TGCGCCAGCAGCCAAGATGATCGGGAAAGGCACAATGAGCAGTTCTTC
CASSQDDRERHNEQFF
>TRBV11-2|TRBD1|many|TRBJ2-2
TGTGCCAGCAGCTTAACCCAGGGGGCGCCCGGGGAGCTGTTTTTT
CASSLTQGAPGELFF
>TRBV6-5|TRBD1|few|TRBJ2-5
TGTGCCAGCAGGCGACAGGGCGAAGGGGAGACCCAGTACTTC
CASRRQGEGETQYF
>TRBV7-8|TRBD1|NA|TRBJ1-2
TGTGCCAGCAGCCCTCGGGACAGTGTAAATGGCTACACCTTC
CASSPRDSVNGYTF
>TRBV7-9|TRBD2|few|TRBJ2-1
TGTGCCAGCAGCTCCCCAGCGGGGGGTCCGGGGGAGCAGTTCTTC
CASSSPAGGPGEQFF
>TRBV19|NA|NA|TRBJ1-5
TGTGCCAGTAGTAGGGGACTTTTGGCCATATATCAGCCCCAGCATTTT
CASSRGLLAIYQPQHF
>TRBV7-2|NA|NA|TRBJ2-5
TGTGCCAGCAGCTTACGCCTTGCCGGGACAAAACAAGAGACCCAGTACTTC
CASSLRLAGTKQETQYF
>TRBV7-9|TRBD1|NA|TRBJ2-1
TGTGCCAGCAGCTTAAGTTGGGGGACAGCCAACAATGAGCAGTTCTTC
CASSLSWGTANNEQFF
>TRBV14|NA|once|TRBJ1-2
TGTGCCAGCAGCCAAGAGTTCGATGGCTACACCTTC
CASSQEFDGYTF
>TRBV7-9|NA|NA|TRBJ1-6
TGTGCCAGCAGCTCCAATAATTCACCCCTCCACTTT
CASSSNNSPLHF
>TRBV12-3/TRBV12-4|NA|NA|TRBJ2-3
TGTGCCAGCACCCTTAACACAGATACGCAGTATTTT
CASTLNTDTQYF
>TRBV12-3/TRBV12-4|NA|NA|TRBJ1-1
TGTGCCAGCACCACTCCCCTCCCCGGTAATGAAGCTTTCTTT
CASTTPLPGNEAFF
>TRBV7-8|TRBD2|NA|TRBJ2-7
TGTGCCAGCAGCTTAGGGGCTAGCGGGGGCCCAACGGAGCAGTACTTC
CASSLGASGGPTEQYF
>TRBV19|NA|NA|TRBJ1-1
TGTGCCAGTAGTTTCCGACAGACGAACACTGAAGCTTTCTTT
CASSFRQTNTEAFF
>TRBV24-1|NA|NA|TRBJ2-7
TGTGCCACCAGTGACCCGCGGGGGCGCACCTACGAGCAGTACTTC
CATSDPRGRTYEQYF
>TRBV3-1|NA|NA|TRBJ2-3
TGTGCCAGCAGCTCGATGACAGATACGCAGTATTTT
CASSSMTDTQYF
>TRBV18|NA|few|TRBJ2-2
TGTGCCAGCTCACCACCGATCTTTGCGACCGGGGAGCTGTTTTTT
CASSPPIFATGELFF
>TRBV4-3|NA|NA|TRBJ2-7
TGCGCCAGCAGCCAAGATCTGAGCGTCGACGAGCAGTACTTC
CASSQDLSVDEQYF
>TRBV20-1|NA|many|TRBJ2-1
TGCAGTGCTAGCGGGGTACTATACAATGAGCAGTTCTTC
CSASGVLYNEQFF
>TRBV6-5|TRBD1|few|TRBJ2-2
TGTGCCAGCTCTGGGACAGTGGACACCGGGGAGCTGTTTTTT
CASSGTVDTGELFF